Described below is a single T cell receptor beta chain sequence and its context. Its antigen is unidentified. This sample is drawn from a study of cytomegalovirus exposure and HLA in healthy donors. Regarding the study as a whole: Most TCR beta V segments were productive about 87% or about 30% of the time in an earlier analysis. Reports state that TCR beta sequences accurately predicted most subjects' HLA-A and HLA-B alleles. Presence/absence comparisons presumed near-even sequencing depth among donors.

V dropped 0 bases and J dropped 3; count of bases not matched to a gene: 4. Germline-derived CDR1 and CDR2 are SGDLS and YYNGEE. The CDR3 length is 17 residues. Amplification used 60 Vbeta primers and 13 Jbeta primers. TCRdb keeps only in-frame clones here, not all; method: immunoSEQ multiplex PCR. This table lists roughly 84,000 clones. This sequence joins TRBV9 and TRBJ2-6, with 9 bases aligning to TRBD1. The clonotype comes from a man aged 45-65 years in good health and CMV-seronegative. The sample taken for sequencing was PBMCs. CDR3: CASSVAQGAGGANVLTF. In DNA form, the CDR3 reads TGTGCCAGCAGCGTAGCACAGGGGGCGGGTGGGGCCAACGTCCTGACTTTC.